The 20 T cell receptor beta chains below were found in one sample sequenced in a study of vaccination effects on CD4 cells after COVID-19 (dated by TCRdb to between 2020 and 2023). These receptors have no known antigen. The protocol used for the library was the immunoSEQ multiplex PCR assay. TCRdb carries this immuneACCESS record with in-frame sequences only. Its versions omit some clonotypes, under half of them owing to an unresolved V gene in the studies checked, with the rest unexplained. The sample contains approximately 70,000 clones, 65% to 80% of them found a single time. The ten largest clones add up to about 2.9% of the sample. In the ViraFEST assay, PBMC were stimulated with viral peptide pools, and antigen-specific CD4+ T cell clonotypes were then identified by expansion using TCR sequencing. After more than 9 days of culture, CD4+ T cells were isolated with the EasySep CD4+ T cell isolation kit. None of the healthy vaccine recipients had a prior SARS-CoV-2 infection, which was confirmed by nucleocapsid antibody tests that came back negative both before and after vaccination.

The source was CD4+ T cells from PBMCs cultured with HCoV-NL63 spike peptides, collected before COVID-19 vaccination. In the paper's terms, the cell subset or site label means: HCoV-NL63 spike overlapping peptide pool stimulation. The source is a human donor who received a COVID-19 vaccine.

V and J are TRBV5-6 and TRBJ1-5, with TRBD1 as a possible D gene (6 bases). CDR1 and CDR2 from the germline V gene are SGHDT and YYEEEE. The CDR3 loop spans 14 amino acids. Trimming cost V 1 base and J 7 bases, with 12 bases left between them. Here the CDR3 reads CASSLSGARQPQHF. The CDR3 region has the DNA TGTGCCAGCAGCTTGTCAGGGGCCCGCCAGCCCCAGCATTTT. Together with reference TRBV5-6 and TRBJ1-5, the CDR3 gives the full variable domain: DAGVTQSPTHLIKTRGQQVTLRCSPKSGHDTVSWYQQALGQGPQFIFQYYEEEERQRGNFPDRFSGHQFPNYSSELNVNALLLGDSALYLCASSLSGARQPQHFGDGTRLSIL.

CDR3 residues: CASSEKGDQHF. The CDR3 DNA reads as TGTGCCAGCAGTGAAAAGGGGGATCAGCATTTT. V usage is TRBV6-1 and J usage is TRBJ1-5, with D maybe TRBD1 (6 bases). The germline gives CDR1 MNHNS, CDR2 SASEGT. V shed 2 bases and J shed 13 bases, with 9 bases lying between them. This CDR3 is 11 amino acids long.

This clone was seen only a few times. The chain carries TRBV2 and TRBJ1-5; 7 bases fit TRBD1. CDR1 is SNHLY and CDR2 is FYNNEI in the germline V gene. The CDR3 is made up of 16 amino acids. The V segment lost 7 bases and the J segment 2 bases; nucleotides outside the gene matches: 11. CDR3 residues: CASTRREGGGNQPQHF. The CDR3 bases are TGTGCCAGCACCCGAAGGGAAGGGGGCGGCAATCAGCCCCAGCATTTT. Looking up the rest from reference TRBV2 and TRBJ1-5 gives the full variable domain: EPEVTQTPSHQVTQMGQEVILRCVPISNHLYFYWYRQILGQKVEFLVSFYNNEISEKSEIFDDQFSVERPDGSNFTLKIRSTKLEDSAMYFCASTRREGGGNQPQHFGDGTRLSIL.

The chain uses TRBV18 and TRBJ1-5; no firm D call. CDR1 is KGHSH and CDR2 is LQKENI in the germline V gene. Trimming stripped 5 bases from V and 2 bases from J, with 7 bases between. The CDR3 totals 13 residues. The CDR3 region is CASSFSGNQPQHF. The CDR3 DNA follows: TGTGCCAGCTCATTTTCGGGCAATCAGCCCCAGCATTTT. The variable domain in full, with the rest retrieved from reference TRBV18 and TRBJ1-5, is NAGVMQNPRHLVRRRGQEARLRCSPMKGHSHVYWYRQLPEEGLKFMVYLQKENIIDESGMPKERFSAEFPKEGPSILRIQQVVRGDSAAYFCASSFSGNQPQHFGDGTRLSIL.

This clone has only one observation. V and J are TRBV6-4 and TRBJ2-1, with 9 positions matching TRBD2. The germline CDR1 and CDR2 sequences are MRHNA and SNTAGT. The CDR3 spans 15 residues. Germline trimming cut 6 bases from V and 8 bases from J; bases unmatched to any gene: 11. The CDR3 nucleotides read TGTGCCAGCAGCGCCGCGGGAGGGTCTTTACATGAGCAGTTCTTC. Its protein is CASSAAGGSLHEQFF.

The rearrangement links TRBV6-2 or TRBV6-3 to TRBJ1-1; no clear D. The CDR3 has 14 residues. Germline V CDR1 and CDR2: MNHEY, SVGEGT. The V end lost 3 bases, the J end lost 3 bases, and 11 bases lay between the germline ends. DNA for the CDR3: TGTGCCAGCAGTTATGGCCGAGTGGACACTGAAGCTTTCTTT. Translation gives CASSYGRVDTEAFF.

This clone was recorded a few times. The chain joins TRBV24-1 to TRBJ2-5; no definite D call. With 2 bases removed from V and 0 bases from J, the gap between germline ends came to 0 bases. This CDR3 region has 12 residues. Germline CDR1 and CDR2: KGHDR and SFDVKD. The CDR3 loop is CATSDYQETQYF. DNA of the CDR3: TGTGCCACCAGTGATTACCAAGAGACCCAGTACTTC.

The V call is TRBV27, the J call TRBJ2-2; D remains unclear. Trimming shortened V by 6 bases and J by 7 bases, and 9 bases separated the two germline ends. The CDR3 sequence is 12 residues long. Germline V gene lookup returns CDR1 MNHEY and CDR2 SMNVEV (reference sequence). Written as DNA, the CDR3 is TGTGCCAGCAGGGTTTTGGGCGGGGAGCTGTTTTTT. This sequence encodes CASRVLGGELFF.

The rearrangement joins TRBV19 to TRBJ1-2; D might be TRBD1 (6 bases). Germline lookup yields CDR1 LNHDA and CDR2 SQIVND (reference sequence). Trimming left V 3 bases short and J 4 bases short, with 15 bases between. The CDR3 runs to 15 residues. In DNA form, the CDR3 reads TGTGCCAGTAGTATTGAACAGGGCGCCAGCTATGGCTACACCTTC. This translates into CASSIEQGASYGYTF.

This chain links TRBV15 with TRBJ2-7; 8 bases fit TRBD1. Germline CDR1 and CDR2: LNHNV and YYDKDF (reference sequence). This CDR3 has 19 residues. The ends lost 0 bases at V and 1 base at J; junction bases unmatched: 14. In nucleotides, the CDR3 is TGTGCCACCAGCAGAGATCAGTCACCTAGGACAGGGCCATCCTACGAGCAGTACGTC. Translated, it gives CATSRDQSPRTGPSYEQYV.

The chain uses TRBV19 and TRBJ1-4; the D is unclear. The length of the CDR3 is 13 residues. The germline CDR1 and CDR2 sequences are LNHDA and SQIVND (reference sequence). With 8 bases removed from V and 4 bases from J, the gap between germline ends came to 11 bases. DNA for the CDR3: TGTGCCAGTTCAAGGACCTATAATGAAAAACTGTTTTTT. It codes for CASSRTYNEKLFF. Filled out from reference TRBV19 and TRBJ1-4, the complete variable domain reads DGGITQSPKYLFRKEGQNVTLSCEQNLNHDAMYWYRQDPGQGLRLIYYSQIVNDFQKGDIAEGYSVSREKKESFPLTVTSAQKNPTAFYLCASSRTYNEKLFFGSGTQLSVL.

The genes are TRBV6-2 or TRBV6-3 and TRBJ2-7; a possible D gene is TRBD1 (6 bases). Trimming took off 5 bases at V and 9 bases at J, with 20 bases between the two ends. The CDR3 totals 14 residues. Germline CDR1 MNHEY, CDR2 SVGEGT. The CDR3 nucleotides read TGTGCCAGCAGTAACCGACAGGTCGGTGGAGGGCAGTACGTC. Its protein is CASSNRQVGGGQYV.

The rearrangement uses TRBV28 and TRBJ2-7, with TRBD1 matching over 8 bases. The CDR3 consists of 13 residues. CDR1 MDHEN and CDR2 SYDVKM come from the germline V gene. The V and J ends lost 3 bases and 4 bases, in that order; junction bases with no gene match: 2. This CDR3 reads CASSFQGAYEQYV. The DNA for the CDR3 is TGTGCCAGCAGTTTCCAGGGGGCTTACGAGCAGTACGTC.

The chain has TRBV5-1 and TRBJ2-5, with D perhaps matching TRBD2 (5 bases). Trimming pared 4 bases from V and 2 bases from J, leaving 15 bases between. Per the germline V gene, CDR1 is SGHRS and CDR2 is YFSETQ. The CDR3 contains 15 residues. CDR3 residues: CASSNPEGLQETQYF. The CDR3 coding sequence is TGCGCCAGCAGCAACCCAGAGGGCTTACAAGAGACCCAGTACTTC.

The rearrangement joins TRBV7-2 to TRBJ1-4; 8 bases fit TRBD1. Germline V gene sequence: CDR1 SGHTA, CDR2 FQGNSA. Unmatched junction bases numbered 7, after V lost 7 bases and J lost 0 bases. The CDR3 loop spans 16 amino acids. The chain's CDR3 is CASNPYRGATNEKLFF. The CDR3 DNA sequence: TGTGCCAGCAACCCTTACAGGGGGGCAACTAATGAAAAACTGTTTTTT.

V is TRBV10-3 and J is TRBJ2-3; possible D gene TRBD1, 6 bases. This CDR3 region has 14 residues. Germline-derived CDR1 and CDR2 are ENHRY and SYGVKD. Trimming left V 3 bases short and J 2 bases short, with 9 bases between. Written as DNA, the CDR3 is TGTGCCATCAGTGATGGGGGCCCCACAGATACGCAGTATTTT. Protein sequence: CAISDGGPTDTQYF.

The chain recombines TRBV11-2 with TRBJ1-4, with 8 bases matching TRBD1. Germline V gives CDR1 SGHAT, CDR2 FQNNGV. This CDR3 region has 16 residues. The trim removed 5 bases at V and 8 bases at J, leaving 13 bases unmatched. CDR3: CASSLQGATSWEKLFF. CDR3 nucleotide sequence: TGTGCCAGCAGCCTTCAGGGGGCGACCTCTTGGGAAAAACTGTTTTTT.

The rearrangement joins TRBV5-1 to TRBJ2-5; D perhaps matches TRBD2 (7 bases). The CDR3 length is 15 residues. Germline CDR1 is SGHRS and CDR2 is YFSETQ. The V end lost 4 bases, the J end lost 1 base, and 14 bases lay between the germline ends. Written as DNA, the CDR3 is TGCGCCAGCAGCCTAAACAGGGAGGGCCAAGAGACCCAGTACTTC. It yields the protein CASSLNREGQETQYF. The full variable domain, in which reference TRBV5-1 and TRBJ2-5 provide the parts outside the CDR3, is KAGVTQTPRYLIKTRGQQVTLSCSPISGHRSVSWYQQTPGQGLQFLFEYFSETQRNKGNFPGRFSGRQFSNSRSEMNVSTLELGDSALYLCASSLNREGQETQYFGPGTRLLVL.

This chain's CDR3 is CASSLTGSGNTIYF. CDR3 nucleotide sequence: TGCGCCAGCAGCCTGACAGGGTCGGGAAACACCATATATTTT. The rearrangement joins TRBV5-1 to TRBJ1-3; 7 bases are a match to TRBD1. CDR3 length: 14 residues. V shed 4 bases, J shed 4 bases, and the junction held 5 bases outside the gene matches. CDR1 and CDR2 (germline): SGHRS, YFSETQ.

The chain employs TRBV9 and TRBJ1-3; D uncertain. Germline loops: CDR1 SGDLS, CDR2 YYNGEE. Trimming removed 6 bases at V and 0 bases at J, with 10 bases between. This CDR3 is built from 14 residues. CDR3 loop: CASTPLASGNTIYF. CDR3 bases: TGTGCCAGCACCCCGTTGGCCTCTGGAAACACCATATATTTT.